Following are 10 T cell receptor beta chains from one sample sequenced in a study of cytomegalovirus exposure and HLA in healthy donors. PCR involved 60 Vbeta and 13 Jbeta primers. Assay: immunoSEQ multiplex PCR; the TCRdb copy retains only in-frame clones and omits some. The top ten hold 2.5% to 3.5% of the sample, which has 60,000 to 70,000 clones, 79% seen once. The source material was PBMCs. The source of these receptors is a woman younger than 45 in good health and CMV-seronegative.

This chain connects TRBV19 to TRBJ2-1; 9 nucleotides agree with TRBD2. The V gene's germline CDR1 is LNHDA and CDR2 SQIVND (reference sequence). V trimming: 4 bases; J trimming: 6 bases; junction bases outside the gene matches: 4. There are 14 residues in the CDR3. In nucleotides, the CDR3 is TGTGCCAGTAGTAGGCGGGGGGGCTTCAATGAGCAGTTCTTC. Its translation: CASSRRGGFNEQFF.

The genes are TRBV13 and TRBJ2-2; 12 bases align to TRBD2. This CDR3 region has 16 residues. Per the germline V gene, CDR1 is PRHDT and CDR2 is FYEKMQ (reference sequence). V shed 5 bases and J 8 bases; nucleotides not matched to a gene: 9. CDR3 in amino acids: CASSLLAGGVGGELFF. DNA for the CDR3: TGTGCCAGCAGCCTACTAGCGGGGGGAGTAGGAGGGGAGCTGTTTTTT.

V and J are TRBV11-3 and TRBJ2-3; 8 bases map to TRBD1. V lost 0 bases to trimming and J lost 7 bases; unmatched junction nucleotides: 12. The length of the CDR3 is 17 residues. Per germline, CDR1 SGHNT and CDR2 YENEEA. The CDR3 loop reads CASSLDWGQAVVNTQYF. CDR3 bases: TGTGCCAGCAGCTTAGATTGGGGACAGGCAGTCGTAAATACGCAGTATTTT.

V is TRBV5-4 and J is TRBJ1-2; 8 nucleotides match TRBD1. This CDR3 is built from 16 residues. Losses at the gene ends were 3 bases for V and 9 bases for J; bases not matched to a gene: 16. CDR1 is SGHNT, CDR2 YYREEE, per germline (reference sequence). Here the CDR3 DNA reads TGTGCCAGCAGCTCGACATCCGGGACAGGACGGTTCAGCTACACCTTC. Protein: CASSSTSGTGRFSYTF.

V usage is TRBV29-1 and J usage is TRBJ2-6; D is ambiguous. The V and J ends lost 1 base and 4 bases respectively, with 11 bases between them. The CDR3 covers 15 residues. The germline V gene has CDR1 SQVTM and CDR2 ANQGSEA. For the CDR3, the DNA is TGCAGCGTTGAAGGGAGACTGGCAGGGGCCAACGTCCTGACTTTC. Protein: CSVEGRLAGANVLTF.

The chain carries TRBV9 and TRBJ1-4, with 7 nucleotides matching TRBD1. CDR1 and CDR2 (germline): SGDLS, YYNGEE. This CDR3 has 15 residues. Trimming removed 3 bases from V and 0 bases from J; junction bases left unmatched: 2. The CDR3 nucleotides are TGTGCCAGCAGCGCGGGACAGACAACTAATGAAAAACTGTTTTTT. Protein product: CASSAGQTTNEKLFF.

This clone was seen a few times. The CDR3 is CASSIGTDARYF. As DNA, the CDR3 is TGCGCCAGCAGCATCGGGACAGACGCGCGGTACTTC. The V gene is TRBV5-1, the J gene TRBJ2-7; 7 bases fit TRBD1. The CDR3 covers 12 residues. J was trimmed by 12 bases and V by 4 bases; bases with no gene match: 10. Germline V CDR1 and CDR2: SGHRS, YFSETQ.

V gene TRBV6-6 combines with J gene TRBJ2-1; D possibly corresponds to TRBD2 (6 bases). V lost 7 bases to trimming and J lost 3 bases, with 13 bases between them. Germline CDR1 and CDR2: MNHNY and SVGAGI (reference sequence). The CDR3 spans 14 residues. The CDR3 coding sequence is TGTGCCAGCACCAATCCGACTAGCTACAATGAGCAGTTCTTC. Its protein is CASTNPTSYNEQFF.

This sequence joins TRBV7-2 and TRBJ1-2; 7 nucleotides line up with TRBD1. The CDR3 consists of 15 residues. The ends lost 0 bases at V and 3 bases at J; junction bases unmatched: 4. Germline CDR1 reads SGHTA; CDR2 reads FQGNSA. The CDR3 bases are TGTGCCAGCAGCTTAGCACCTGGACAGGACTATGGCTACACCTTC. This gives the protein CASSLAPGQDYGYTF.

The CDR3 DNA reads TGTGCCAGCAGTAGGACAGGGGAAACGAACACTGAAGCTTTCTTT. Residues: CASSRTGETNTEAFF. This chain connects TRBV6-6 to TRBJ1-1; 9 nucleotides line up with TRBD1. This CDR3 contains 15 residues. V trimming: 5 bases; J trimming: 1 base; junction bases outside the gene matches: 5. The germline gives CDR1 MNHNY, CDR2 SVGAGI (reference sequence).